The 10 T cell receptor beta chains below come from one sample, sequenced in a study of blood T cell repertoires in COVID-19. Profiled with immunoSEQ multiplex PCR; TCRdb holds only in-frame clones, not every one. The sample shows 120,000 to 150,000 clones, roughly 90% of them seen only once. Source material: peripheral blood. The source of these receptors is a human donor in a cohort sampled during active COVID-19.

This CDR3 is CASRLREKGYTF. The DNA for the CDR3 is TGTGCCAGCAGACTCCGGGAGAAGGGCTACACCTTC. V is TRBV6-6 and J is TRBJ1-2; no clear D gene. The CDR3 runs to 12 residues. Germline CDR1 reads MNHNY; CDR2 reads SVGAGI (reference sequence). Trimming pared 6 bases from V and 8 bases from J, leaving 13 bases between.

V usage is TRBV19 and J usage is TRBJ2-1; TRBD1 matches 8 bases. Germline V gene sequence: CDR1 LNHDA, CDR2 SQIVND (reference sequence). V shed 5 bases and J 8 bases; nucleotides not matched to a gene: 8. The CDR3 covers 14 residues. CDR3 in DNA: TGTGCCAGTAGTGTAGGACAGGGTTTAGATGAGCAGTTCTTC. Its protein product is CASSVGQGLDEQFF.

The gene calls are TRBV5-6 and TRBJ1-4, with 8 nucleotides matching TRBD1. Trimming cost V 0 bases and J 2 bases; bases outside gene matches: 12. There are 19 residues in the CDR3. Germline-derived CDR1 and CDR2 are SGHDT and YYEEEE. The CDR3 region is CASSLDRTGRPRTNEKLFF. As DNA, the CDR3 is TGTGCCAGCAGCTTGGATAGGACAGGGCGCCCTCGGACTAATGAAAAACTGTTTTTT.

CDR3 DNA: TGTGCCAGCAGTCCGACCCAGGGGGTCGATAGTCAGCCCCAGCATTTT. Amino acids: CASSPTQGVDSQPQHF. The chain joins TRBV28 to TRBJ1-5, with 7 positions matching TRBD1. The CDR3 extends over 16 amino acids. Germline loops: CDR1 MDHEN, CDR2 SYDVKM. V lost 5 bases, J lost 6 bases, and 13 bases stayed unmatched.

The chain uses TRBV3-1 (or the pseudogene TRBV3-2) and TRBJ2-7, with TRBD1 as a possible D gene (6 bases). This CDR3 contains 13 residues. Trimming took off 4 bases at V and 3 bases at J, with 10 bases between the two ends. The germline CDR1 and CDR2 sequences are LGHDT and YNNKEL (reference sequence). The CDR3, as DNA: TGTGCCAGCAGCCTGGGACACATCTACGAGCAGTACTTC. Amino acids: CASSLGHIYEQYF.

The chain is built from TRBV20-1 and TRBJ2-5; tentative D call: TRBD2 (5 bases). The CDR3 spans 11 residues. CDR1 is DFQATT and CDR2 is SNEGSKA in the germline V gene (reference sequence). Trimming took 4 bases from V and 5 from J, leaving 8 bases between them. The CDR3 reads CSATGSETQYF. CDR3 coding DNA: TGCAGTGCTACGGGATCGGAGACCCAGTACTTC.

The chain recombines TRBV4-3 with TRBJ1-2; a weak D match, TRBD1 (5 bases). The CDR3 is 16 amino acids. V gave up 4 bases and J gave up 1 base, with 16 bases separating them. Germline CDR1 reads LGHNA; CDR2 reads YSLEER. As DNA, the CDR3 is TGCGCCAGCAGCCGGACCACAGGAGTTCTTAACTATGGCTACACCTTC. It codes for CASSRTTGVLNYGYTF.

The CDR3 coding sequence is TGTGCCAGCAGTCAGAGGACAGGGGGCTACGAGCAGTACTTC. This gives the protein CASSQRTGGYEQYF. V gene TRBV5-4 combines with J gene TRBJ2-7; TRBD1 agrees at 10 bases. Germline V gene lookup returns CDR1 SGHNT and CDR2 YYREEE (reference sequence). This CDR3 is built from 14 residues. V shed 5 bases and J 3 bases; nucleotides not matched to a gene: 5.

This chain joins TRBV27 and TRBJ2-7; 9 bases are a match to TRBD2. The germline CDR1 and CDR2 sequences are MNHEY and SMNVEV (reference sequence). V gave up 9 bases and J gave up 3 bases; unmatched junction bases: 9. This CDR3 is 14 amino acids long. This CDR3 reads CASSLAGLIYEQYF. In DNA form, the CDR3 reads TGTGCCAGTTCCCTAGCGGGATTAATCTACGAGCAGTACTTC.

The chain's CDR3 is CASSLSNGLAATDTQYF. The CDR3 region has the DNA TGTGCCAGCAGCTTATCAAACGGACTAGCGGCCACAGATACGCAGTATTTT. The chain uses TRBV7-3 and TRBJ2-3; 10 bases fit TRBD2. The trim removed 2 bases at V and 2 bases at J, leaving 7 bases unmatched. The CDR3 sequence is 17 residues long. Germline CDR1 reads SGHTA; CDR2 reads FQGTGA.